What follows are 7 T cell receptor beta chains derived from one specimen sequenced in a study of T cell responses to AZD1222 COVID-19 vaccine (dated by TCRdb to the early 2020s). The time point tag for this specimen amounts to: baseline before first vaccination. The method behind the library was the immunoSEQ multiplex PCR assay. TCRdb mirrors the immuneACCESS table, restricted to in-frame sequences. Some clones are absent from its copies; in checked studies, under half trace to an unresolved V gene, and the reason for the others is unknown. The sample table contains 99,000 or so clones; only one count was recorded for about 90% of them. The ten largest clones represent over 6.5% of the sample. This specimen was peripheral blood, taken on day 0 of AZD1222 vaccination. Receptors were obtained from an adult in good health.

The chain employs TRBV7-9 and TRBJ2-6, with D uncertain. CDR3 length: 17 residues. Germline loops: CDR1 SEHNR, CDR2 FQNEAQ (reference sequence). V was trimmed by 0 bases and J by 0 bases, leaving 9 bases between them. This chain's CDR3 is CASSLARAISGANVLTF. In nucleotides, the CDR3 is TGTGCCAGCAGCTTAGCAAGGGCCATCTCTGGGGCCAACGTCCTGACTTTC.

The chain links TRBV6-1 to TRBJ1-6, with TRBD1 matching 7 bases. The V segment lost 2 bases and the J segment 5 bases; nucleotides outside the gene matches: 3. This CDR3 comprises 15 residues. Germline lookup yields CDR1 MNHNS and CDR2 SASEGT. The CDR3 spells CASSESGQNNSPLHF. As DNA, the CDR3 is TGTGCCAGCAGTGAATCGGGACAGAATAATTCACCCCTCCACTTT.

The chain has TRBV12-3 or TRBV12-4 and TRBJ1-1; D gene unclear. Trimming removed 8 bases from V and 2 bases from J, with 9 bases in between. The length of the CDR3 is 12 residues. The CDR3 reads CASLEVNTEAFF. The CDR3 DNA follows: TGTGCCAGCCTTGAGGTAAACACTGAAGCTTTCTTT.

This clone came up once. The chain uses TRBV5-1 and TRBJ2-7; D gene ambiguous. Germline V gene data show CDR1 as SGHRS and CDR2 as YFSETQ. The CDR3 extends over 15 amino acids. Trimming cost V 0 bases and J 2 bases, with 12 bases left between them. This CDR3 is CASSLANSYPYEQYF. The CDR3 DNA follows: TGCGCCAGCAGCTTGGCCAACAGTTACCCCTACGAGCAGTACTTC.

The rearrangement uses TRBV2 and TRBJ1-4; TRBD1 matches 11 bases. Germline V gene lookup returns CDR1 SNHLY and CDR2 FYNNEI. The junction had 9 bases not matched to a gene; V was cut back by 5 bases and J by 10 bases. The CDR3 contains 15 residues. The CDR3 protein is CASSLSGTGGGKLFF. The DNA of the CDR3 is TGTGCCAGCAGTCTATCCGGGACAGGGGGAGGAAAACTGTTTTTT.

This chain connects TRBV7-2 to TRBJ2-7; 7 nucleotides match TRBD2. The CDR3 extends over 15 amino acids. V shed 4 bases, J shed 2 bases, and the junction held 8 bases outside the gene matches. Germline CDR1 and CDR2: SGHTA and FQGNSA. CDR3: CASSSSSGPTYEQYF. CDR3 sequence (DNA): TGTGCCAGCAGCTCTTCTAGCGGACCCACCTACGAGCAGTACTTC.

The chain joins TRBV19 to TRBJ2-7; 10 bases map to TRBD2. This CDR3 region has 15 residues. Trimming cost V 8 bases and J 5 bases; bases outside gene matches: 12. Looked up from germline, CDR1 is LNHDA and CDR2 is SQIVND (reference sequence). The CDR3 nucleotides read TGTGCCAGTCAGACATCTAGCGGGAGTTTCAACGAGCAGTACTTC. As protein: CASQTSSGSFNEQYF.